The 29 T cell receptor beta chains below were found in one sample sequenced in a study of T cell changes during pregnancy in multiple sclerosis. Here immunoSEQ multiplex PCR was the method, and the copy in TCRdb shows in-frame clones only, minus some. In the table there are some 87,000 clones, around 92% of which are singletons. This specimen was peripheral blood, taken in the first trimester of pregnancy. The origin of the receptors is a female donor with multiple sclerosis, enrolled in a pregnancy study.

The chain couples TRBV29-1 to TRBJ2-7, with 9 nucleotides matching TRBD1. CDR3 length: 14 residues. J was trimmed by 3 bases and V by 5 bases; bases with no gene match: 8. Germline loops: CDR1 SQVTM, CDR2 ANQGSEA. For the CDR3, the DNA is TGCAGCGTTAAGGGGGGACAGGGCATCTACGAGCAGTACTTC. The encoded protein is CSVKGGQGIYEQYF.

The CDR3: CASSLGEGQETQYF. The CDR3 DNA reads TGCGCCAGCAGCTTGGGCGAGGGCCAAGAGACCCAGTACTTC. The chain has TRBV5-1 and TRBJ2-5; D is perhaps TRBD2 (5 bases). The CDR3 is made up of 14 amino acids. Germline CDR1 is SGHRS and CDR2 is YFSETQ. Trimming left V 0 bases short and J 1 base short, with 7 bases between.

J is TRBJ2-3 and V is TRBV19, with D possibly TRBD2 on 6 matching bases. CDR3 length: 15 residues. The V gene lost 5 bases and the J gene lost 4 bases, with 16 bases spanning the gap. The germline CDR1 and CDR2 sequences are LNHDA and SQIVND (reference sequence). CDR3: CASSSLATPADTQYF. The CDR3 coding sequence is TGTGCCAGTAGTTCCCTAGCGACTCCCGCAGATACGCAGTATTTT.

The chain links TRBV7-2 to TRBJ2-1, with D tentatively TRBD1 (6 bases). The CDR3 runs to 15 residues. Trimming took off 4 bases at V and 5 bases at J, with 15 bases between the two ends. Germline V lookup: CDR1 SGHTA, CDR2 FQGNSA. Here the CDR3 reads CASSYGTGPNNEQFF. The CDR3 DNA reads TGTGCCAGCAGCTACGGAACAGGGCCCAACAATGAGCAGTTCTTC.

In this sample, this clone turned up once. V usage is TRBV7-8 and J usage is TRBJ2-2; D remains unclear. Germline loops: CDR1 SGHVS, CDR2 FQNEAQ. Trimming took off 1 base at V and 0 bases at J, with 6 bases between the two ends. CDR3 length: 15 residues. CDR3 region: CASSLGLANTGELFF. The CDR3 DNA is TGTGCCAGCAGCTTAGGGCTAGCGAACACCGGGGAGCTGTTTTTT.

V and J are TRBV19 and TRBJ2-2; TRBD1 matches 7 bases. This CDR3 has 15 amino acids. The germline CDR1 and CDR2 sequences are LNHDA and SQIVND (reference sequence). Trimming at V came to 7 bases and at J to 6 bases, leaving 11 bases not matched to a gene. The CDR3 reads CASISPTGYSGELFF. CDR3 sequence (DNA): TGTGCCAGTATCTCCCCGACAGGGTATTCCGGGGAGCTGTTTTTT.

The chain is built from TRBV7-9 and TRBJ1-2, with 7 bases aligning to TRBD1. With V trimmed by 4 bases and J by 6 bases, 14 bases remained unmatched. CDR3 length equals 16 residues. Germline CDR1 reads SEHNR; CDR2 reads FQNEAQ (reference sequence). The CDR3 nucleotides are TGTGCCAGCAGCTCAATTTTTACGCAGGGGGTGAATGGCTACACCTTC. This encodes CASSSIFTQGVNGYTF.

This clone was seen more than once but under ten times. This sequence joins TRBV6-5 and TRBJ2-2, with D uncertain. Trimming took 6 bases from V and 1 from J, leaving 9 bases between them. Germline V gene lookup returns CDR1 MNHEY and CDR2 SVGAGI. The CDR3 totals 14 residues. CDR3 loop: CASRAARNTGELFF. The DNA of the CDR3 is TGTGCCAGCAGGGCGGCGCGGAACACCGGGGAGCTGTTTTTT.

The gene calls are TRBV5-1 and TRBJ1-1, with TRBD1 matching over 7 bases. The CDR3 extends over 14 amino acids. The junction had 4 bases not matched to a gene; V was cut back by 1 base and J by 4 bases. Germline CDR1 is SGHRS and CDR2 is YFSETQ. CDR3 DNA sequence: TGCGCCAGCAGCTTGCAGGGGGATGGCACTGAAGCTTTCTTT. Its translation is CASSLQGDGTEAFF.

The V gene is TRBV7-3, the J gene TRBJ2-1; TRBD1 is a possible D gene (5 bases). The CDR3 totals 15 residues. V was clipped by 2 bases and J by 9 bases, with 17 bases between them. CDR1 is SGHTA and CDR2 is FQGTGA in the germline V gene. The CDR3 region has the DNA TGTGCCAGCAGCTTATTTGGGCTAGGACAAGCTGAGCAGTTCTTC. It is translated as CASSLFGLGQAEQFF. Supplemented by reference TRBV7-3 and TRBJ2-1, the full variable domain reads GAGVSQTPSNKVTEKGKYVELRCDPISGHTALYWYRQSLGQGPEFLIYFQGTGAADDSGLPNDRFFAVRPEGSVSTLKIQRTERGDSAVYLCASSLFGLGQAEQFFGPGTRLTVL.

This chain joins TRBV19 and TRBJ2-2; D might be TRBD1 (5 bases). The V end lost 1 base, the J end lost 5 bases, and 11 bases lay between the germline ends. Germline-derived CDR1 and CDR2 are LNHDA and SQIVND (reference sequence). CDR3 length equals 15 residues. CDR3 sequence (DNA): TGTGCCAGTAGTATAGTCCAGGGTATAACCGGGGAGCTGTTTTTT. Translated, it gives CASSIVQGITGELFF. The full variable domain, in which reference TRBV19 and TRBJ2-2 provide the parts outside the CDR3, is DGGITQSPKYLFRKEGQNVTLSCEQNLNHDAMYWYRQDPGQGLRLIYYSQIVNDFQKGDIAEGYSVSREKKESFPLTVTSAQKNPTAFYLCASSIVQGITGELFFGEGSRLTVL.

CDR3: CASSSPYYEQYF. The CDR3 coding sequence is TGTGCCAGCAGTTCCCCTTATTACGAGCAGTACTTC. The V call is TRBV28, the J call TRBJ2-7; D gene unclear. CDR3 size: 12 residues. Per the germline V gene, CDR1 is MDHEN and CDR2 is SYDVKM. V lost 4 bases and J lost 4, with 8 bases in between.

The chain uses TRBV6-1 and TRBJ1-1; a weak D match, TRBD1 (6 bases). The germline CDR1 and CDR2 sequences are MNHNS and SASEGT. The CDR3 has 15 residues. Trimming shortened V by 6 bases and J by 0 bases, and 14 bases separated the two germline ends. CDR3 sequence reads: CASRTQGTMNTEAFF. CDR3 DNA sequence: TGTGCCAGCAGAACACAGGGCACAATGAACACTGAAGCTTTCTTT.

The chain links TRBV7-9 to TRBJ1-3; TRBD1 is a possible D gene (6 bases). The CDR3 sequence is 14 residues long. Between the trimmed V and J ends, which lost 3 bases and 7 bases, there was a span of 13 bases. CDR1 is SEHNR, CDR2 FQNEAQ, per germline (reference sequence). The CDR3, as DNA: TGTGCCAGCAGCTTGCAGGACAGACGGAACACCATATATTTT. Amino acids: CASSLQDRRNTIYF.

The chain uses TRBV7-2 and TRBJ1-2; 7 positions agree with TRBD1. This CDR3 region has 14 residues. Trimming cost V 2 bases and J 6 bases; bases outside gene matches: 6. Germline-derived CDR1 and CDR2 are SGHTA and FQGNSA. The CDR3, as DNA: TGTGCCAGCAGCTTAAGTCGACAGGGAGATGGCTACACCTTC. Its protein is CASSLSRQGDGYTF.

J is TRBJ2-7 and V is TRBV11-2, with TRBD2 matching 8 bases. The germline gives CDR1 SGHAT, CDR2 FQNNGV. Trimming cost V 1 base and J 2 bases; bases outside gene matches: 4. The CDR3 runs to 15 residues. CDR3: CASSLVAGSAYEQYF. The CDR3 bases are TGTGCCAGCAGCTTAGTAGCGGGGTCTGCCTACGAGCAGTACTTC.

This clone was observed a few times. The J gene is TRBJ2-5, the V gene TRBV9; 14 nucleotides line up with TRBD2. This CDR3 spans 16 amino acids. The ends lost 4 bases at V and 4 bases at J; junction bases unmatched: 6. Germline lookup yields CDR1 SGDLS and CDR2 YYNGEE. CDR3 nucleotides: TGTGCCAGCAGCAACGGACTAGCGGGAGGTCTAGAGACCCAGTACTTC. Its translation: CASSNGLAGGLETQYF.

The chain joins TRBV2 to TRBJ2-7; 10 positions agree with TRBD1. CDR3 size: 12 residues. Per germline, CDR1 SNHLY and CDR2 FYNNEI. The V gene end was trimmed by 6 bases and the J gene end by 6 bases; junction bases not matched to a gene: 2. CDR3 protein: CASRGTGAEQYF. The CDR3 bases are TGTGCCAGCAGGGGGACAGGGGCCGAGCAGTACTTC.

The J gene is TRBJ1-1, the V gene TRBV4-3, with TRBD1 identical over 8 bases. Germline V CDR1 and CDR2: LGHNA, YSLEER. This CDR3 region has 17 residues. J gave up 1 base and V 2 bases, and 9 bases lay outside the gene matches. CDR3 loop: CASSQQRTGGRNTEAFF. The CDR3 DNA follows: TGCGCCAGCAGCCAACAGAGAACAGGGGGGAGGAACACTGAAGCTTTCTTT.

The genes are TRBV7-5 and TRBJ2-3; TRBD2, the table's D call, lacks a check against the DNA. TRBV7-5 has pseudogene status. This CDR3 contains 16 residues. CDR3 loop: CARSFWASPERGTQYF. CDR3 nucleotide sequence: TGTGCCAGAAGCTTTTGGGCCAGCCCAGAGCGGGGTACGCAGTATTTT.

The chain joins TRBV28 to TRBJ1-3; D gene unclear. This CDR3 is built from 15 residues. Germline V lookup: CDR1 MDHEN, CDR2 SYDVKM. The V and J ends lost 5 bases and 0 bases respectively, with 11 bases between them. The chain's CDR3 is CASSTQPHSGNTIYF. Here the CDR3 DNA reads TGTGCCAGCAGTACACAACCCCACTCTGGAAACACCATATATTTT.

The chain couples TRBV25-1 to TRBJ2-5; 7 bases align to TRBD2. Looked up from germline, CDR1 is MGHDK and CDR2 is SYGVNS. The ends lost 4 bases at V and 8 bases at J; junction bases unmatched: 16. This CDR3 comprises 16 residues. The CDR3 bases are TGTGCCAGCAGTGGGGCTAGCGGCTCGTCGGTAGGAACCCAGTACTTC. It codes for CASSGASGSSVGTQYF.

The chain recombines TRBV7-2 with TRBJ2-1; D unclear. The germline gives CDR1 SGHTA, CDR2 FQGNSA. Trimming pared 5 bases from V and 10 bases from J, leaving 15 bases between. The CDR3 extends over 13 amino acids. For the CDR3, the DNA is TGTGCCAGCAGCCAAAAGCCGAATCCAGAGCAGTTCTTC. As protein: CASSQKPNPEQFF. The full variable domain, with the rest looked up from reference TRBV7-2 and TRBJ2-1, is GAGVSQSPSNKVTEKGKDVELRCDPISGHTALYWYRQSLGQGLEFLIYFQGNSAPDKSGLPSDRFSAERTGGSVSTLTIQRTQQEDSAVYLCASSQKPNPEQFFGPGTRLTVL.

This clone was seen a single time. V gene TRBV2 combines with J gene TRBJ2-2; 7 nucleotides match TRBD1. J gave up 7 bases and V 5 bases, and 10 bases lay outside the gene matches. Germline loops: CDR1 SNHLY, CDR2 FYNNEI. The CDR3 is 15 residues long. The CDR3 DNA follows: TGTGCCAGCAGTCCGCGACAGGGATTGGACGGGGAGCTGTTTTTT. This translates into CASSPRQGLDGELFF.

As regards this clone: A read error may produce the germline difference seen at one junction end. The genes are TRBV7-8 and TRBJ1-2, with D tentatively TRBD1 (6 bases). From germline, CDR1 is SGHVS and CDR2 FQNEAQ. The CDR3 loop spans 12 amino acids. The chain's CDR3 is CASSPRTERDSF. CDR3 coding DNA: TGTGCCAGCAGCCCGCGGACAGAGAGGGATAGCTTC.

The chain has TRBV10-3 and TRBJ2-1; 9 positions agree with TRBD1. J lost 2 bases, V lost 5 bases, and 4 bases had no gene match. Germline V CDR1 and CDR2: ENHRY, SYGVKD. This CDR3 spans 15 amino acids. CDR3 residues: CAISSTGGAYNEQFF. The CDR3 bases are TGTGCCATCAGTAGTACAGGGGGCGCCTACAATGAGCAGTTCTTC.

This sequence joins TRBV21-1 and TRBJ2-3; TRBD2 is the table's D call and was not checked against the DNA. TRBV21-1 is a documented pseudogene. The CDR3 sequence is 19 residues long. The CDR3 DNA follows: TGTGCCAGCAGCAAAGATGACGCTAGCGGGAGGCCTCACACAGATACGCAGTATTTT. This codes for CASSKDDASGRPHTDTQYF.

The V and J genes are TRBV27 and TRBJ1-5, with TRBD1 as a possible D gene (5 bases). There are 14 residues in the CDR3. V was pared by 6 bases and J by 2 bases, with 11 bases between. Germline loops: CDR1 MNHEY, CDR2 SMNVEV (reference sequence). The CDR3 reads CASSRGGGNQPQHF. The CDR3 bases are TGTGCCAGCAGCCGGGGAGGGGGCAATCAGCCCCAGCATTTT.

The V gene is TRBV6-6, the J gene TRBJ1-5, with D perhaps TRBD1 (5 bases). With 0 bases removed from V and 9 bases from J, the gap between germline ends came to 15 bases. The CDR3 sequence is 15 residues long. Germline values: CDR1 MNHNY, CDR2 SVGAGI (reference sequence). CDR3 residues: CASSYSNTGGGPQHF. CDR3 bases: TGTGCCAGCAGTTACTCGAATACCGGGGGGGGGCCCCAGCATTTT.